The subject of this entry is one TCR beta chain. This entry is derived from a study of blood T cell repertoires in COVID-19. Overall study context: Sample material is recorded as cDNA or gDNA derived from T cells, B-cell-depleted T cells, or PBMCs.

Participants were aged 18 to 89 years, lived in roughly 23 US areas, and enrolled virtually. Clinical history reported by participants formed the basis on which cohorts were assigned. This CDR3 spans 14 amino acids. After removal of 4 bases from V and 8 bases from J, the junction contained 9 bases not matched to a gene. Germline CDR1 is SGHRS and CDR2 is YFSETQ. In the original workflow: How many nucleated cells were present was estimated from reference gene primer amplification. Produced via immunoSEQ multiplex PCR; TCRdb's table is partial and in-frame only. The V and J calls and clone size were taken over from that table, and D and trimming were inferred from the DNA. This repertoire shows 150,000 to 200,000 clones, over 80% found once; its top ten account for 13%.

Sequencing was performed on PBMCs or T cells enriched from blood (not recorded which). This rearrangement joins TRBV5-1 to TRBJ1-3; 7 bases align to TRBD1. The sequence was obtained from a woman between 55 and 75 years old who had recovered from COVID-19. The CDR3 nucleotides read TGCGCCAGCAGCCCGGTGGGGACAGCGGACACCATATATTTT. This sequence encodes CASSPVGTADTIYF.